These T cell receptor beta chains were read from a single sample in a study of blood T cell repertoires in COVID-19. The assay was immunoSEQ multiplex PCR, and TCRdb's table has in-frame clones only and misses some. The table has approximately 210,000 clones, over 75% seen once. Sequenced: PBMCs or T cells enriched from blood (not recorded which). These receptor sequences come from a woman aged 55-70 years who had recovered from COVID-19. CDR3s include the opening cysteine and the closing phenylalanine or tryptophan. A D gene is named only where the DNA matches it firmly. Expanded clones get a size class; other rows say once, few or many, or leave the size out.

-,TRBV4-1,-,TRBJ1-5,TGCGCCAGCAGCCAAGATGACAGGTACAATCAGCCCCAGCATTTT,CASSQDDRYNQPQHF
once,TRBV6-5,TRBD1,TRBJ1-2,TGTGCCAGTGACAGGGTCGACTATGGCTACACCTTC,CASDRVDYGYTF
-,TRBV19,-,TRBJ1-3,TGTGCCAGTAGTAGAGGGGGAGCCGGAAACACCATATATTTT,CASSRGGAGNTIYF
-,TRBV30,TRBD1,TRBJ2-1,TGTGCCTGGAGTGTACAGGGGATGGGTGAGCAGTTCTTC,CAWSVQGMGEQFF
-,TRBV6-1,TRBD1,TRBJ1-1,TGTGCCAGCAGTGACGCGCGACAGGGGAGGACTGAAGCTTTCTTT,CASSDARQGRTEAFF
-,TRBV4-3,TRBD1,TRBJ2-2,TGCGCCAGCAGCCAACTTTTGAAAACGTCCGGGACAGGGGACTTCGCCGGGGAGCTGTTTTTT,CASSQLLKTSGTGDFAGELFF
-,TRBV5-1,TRBD1,TRBJ1-3,TGCGCCAGCAGCCTCGTGGCCGGGACAGCCTCTGGAAACACCATATATTTT,CASSLVAGTASGNTIYF
-,TRBV29-1,TRBD1,TRBJ2-2,TGCAGCGTTGGACAGGGGGCGGGAACCGGGGAGCTGTTTTTT,CSVGQGAGTGELFF
-,TRBV12-3/TRBV12-4,-,TRBJ2-5,TGTGCCAGCAAAGGACCGGGGTGGGAGACCCAGTACTTC,CASKGPGWETQYF
-,TRBV6-5,TRBD1,TRBJ2-7,TGTGCCAGCAGTTACGGGACAGGGATTTTCTCCTACGAGCAGTACTTC,CASSYGTGIFSYEQYF
once,TRBV11-2,-,TRBJ2-6,TGTGCCAGCAGCAACATACTAACCTACTCTGGGGCCAACGTCCTGACTTTC,CASSNILTYSGANVLTF
once,TRBV6-1,TRBD1,TRBJ2-5,TGTGCCAGCAGTGGGGACAGGGGTTCCCTCCAAGAGACCCAGTACTTC,CASSGDRGSLQETQYF
few,TRBV10-3,-,TRBJ1-4,TGTGCCATCAGTGAGGGGCACGACAGGGAAAAACTGTTTTTT,CAISEGHDREKLFF
-,TRBV25-1,-,TRBJ1-1,TGTGCCAGCAGTGAACTAGACCCCAGGTCGGGGGTCACTGAAGCTTTCTTT,CASSELDPRSGVTEAFF
few,TRBV7-9,-,TRBJ1-3,TGTGCCAGCAGTTACCGGGACACTGGACCCCGCTCTGGAAACACCATATATTTT,CASSYRDTGPRSGNTIYF
-,TRBV29-1,TRBD1,TRBJ1-6,TGCAGCGTTGCCGGGACAGTTAATTCACCCCTCCACTTT,CSVAGTVNSPLHF
once,TRBV7-2,TRBD2,TRBJ2-7,TGTGCCAGCAGCACAGGACTAGCGGGGCAATACGAGCAGTACTTC,CASSTGLAGQYEQYF
once,TRBV12-3/TRBV12-4,-,TRBJ2-4,TGTGCCAGCAGACTCGGACAGAAAAACATTCAGTACTTC,CASRLGQKNIQYF
-,TRBV19,TRBD1,TRBJ2-1,TGTGCCAGCAGCGACAGGGGGCGGGGGGCGCGGAATGAGCAGTTCTTC,CASSDRGRGARNEQFF
-,TRBV7-9,TRBD1,TRBJ1-6,TGTGCCAGCAGCCAAAAGGGACAGGGAGAACGCCTTAATTCACCCCTCCACTTT,CASSQKGQGERLNSPLHF
few,TRBV12-5,TRBD2,TRBJ2-2,TGTGCTAGTGGTGGACTAGCGGGAGGCGGAACCGGGGAGCTGTTTTTT,CASGGLAGGGTGELFF
-,TRBV7-9,-,TRBJ1-6,TGTGCCAGCGGCCAGACACGTAATTCACCCCTCCACTTT,CASGQTRNSPLHF
-,TRBV15,-,TRBJ2-2,TGTGCCACCAGCAGAGATCAACCGGGGGGCTTTGGCGGGGAGCTGTTTTTT,CATSRDQPGGFGGELFF
few,TRBV4-2,TRBD1,TRBJ1-6,TGTGCCAGCAGCCAACGGACAGGGGGTAGTTCACCCCTCCACTTT,CASSQRTGGSSPLHF
-,TRBV13,-,TRBJ2-3,TGTGCCAGCAGCTTAACCCCCGGGAGCGATACGCAGTATTTT,CASSLTPGSDTQYF
few,TRBV19,TRBD2,TRBJ2-7,TGTGCCAGTAGTATTCAGCGGGGCTACGAGCAGTACTTC,CASSIQRGYEQYF
-,TRBV7-2,-,TRBJ2-7,TGTGCCAGCAGCTTAGACTCCGCGTCCTACGAGCAGTACTTC,CASSLDSASYEQYF
-,TRBV6-1,-,TRBJ1-1,TGTGCCAGCAGTGAACATGGAGGGGACACTGAAGCTTTCTTT,CASSEHGGDTEAFF
once,TRBV21-1,-,TRBJ2-2,TGTGCCAGCAGCAAAGAATGGGGGGTGAACACCGGGGAGCTGTTTTTT,CASSKEWGVNTGELFF
once,TRBV7-2,-,TRBJ2-3,TGTGCCAGCAGCGGTCAGGTCACAGATACGCAGTATTTT,CASSGQVTDTQYF
-,TRBV11-2,-,TRBJ1-2,TGTGCCAGCAGCTTAGTGCAGGGTAACTATGGCTACACCTTC,CASSLVQGNYGYTF